This T cell receptor beta chain is from a study of blood T cell repertoires in COVID-19. Study at large: PBMCs, B-cell-depleted T cells, or T cells were the source of the cDNA or gDNA that made up the material.

The length of the CDR3 is 14 residues. V was clipped by 4 bases and J by 3 bases, with 9 bases between them. CDR1 and CDR2 from the germline V gene are KGHDR and SFDVKD. As processed by the authors: Using reference gene primer amplification, nucleated cell counts were estimated. TCRdb keeps only in-frame clones here, not all; method: immunoSEQ multiplex PCR. V, J and clone size derive from that table, while D and trimming were established from the DNA sequence. The sample has about 190,000 clones; 70% to 90% are singletons. The genes are TRBV24-1 and TRBJ2-1; the D gene is possibly TRBD1 (5 bases). The receptor's source is a middle-aged woman who had recovered from COVID-19. The sample consisted of peripheral blood. The CDR3 protein is CATSDPQGYNEQFF. CDR3 DNA sequence: TGTGCCACCAGTGACCCTCAGGGCTACAATGAGCAGTTCTTC.